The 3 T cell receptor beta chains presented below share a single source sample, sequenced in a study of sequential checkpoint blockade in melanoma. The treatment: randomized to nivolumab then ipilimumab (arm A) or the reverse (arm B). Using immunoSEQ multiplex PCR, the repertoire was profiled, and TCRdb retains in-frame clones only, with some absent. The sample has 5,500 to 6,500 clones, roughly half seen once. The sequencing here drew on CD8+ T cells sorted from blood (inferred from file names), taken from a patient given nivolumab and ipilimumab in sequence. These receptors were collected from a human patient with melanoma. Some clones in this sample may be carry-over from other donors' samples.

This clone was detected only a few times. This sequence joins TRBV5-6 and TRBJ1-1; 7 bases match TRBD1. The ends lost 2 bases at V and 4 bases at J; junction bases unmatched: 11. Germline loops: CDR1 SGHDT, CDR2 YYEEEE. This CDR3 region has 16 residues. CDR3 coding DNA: TGTGCCAGCAGCTTACCCCTCACAGGGGTCGGCACTGAAGCTTTCTTT. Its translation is CASSLPLTGVGTEAFF.

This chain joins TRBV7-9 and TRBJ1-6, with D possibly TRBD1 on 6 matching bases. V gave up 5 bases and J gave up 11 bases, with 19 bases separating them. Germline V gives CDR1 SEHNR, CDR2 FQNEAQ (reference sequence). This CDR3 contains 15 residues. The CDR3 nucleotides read TGTGCCAGCAGCCCTGAAGGGGGGGAAAGGGCACCCCTCCACTTT. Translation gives CASSPEGGERAPLHF.

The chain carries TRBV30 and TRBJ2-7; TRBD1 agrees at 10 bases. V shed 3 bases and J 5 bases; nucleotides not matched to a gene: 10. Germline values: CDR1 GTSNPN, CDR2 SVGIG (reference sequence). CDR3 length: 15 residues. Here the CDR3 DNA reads TGTGCCTGGAGAGACCGGGACAGGGGTAGGCACGAGCAGTACTTC. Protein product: CAWRDRDRGRHEQYF.